The 13 T cell receptor beta chains below all came from one sample that was sequenced in a study of shared clonotypes between healthy human individuals. Libraries were prepared by immunoSEQ multiplex PCR; TCRdb keeps only in-frame clonotypes and omits some of them. The table shows about 1 million clones, with 60% to 80% occurring only once. The sample comprised memory CD4+ T cells sorted from blood. Subset indicated: CD45RA-negative fraction. These receptors were obtained from a man in his late teens or twenties in good health.

V and J are TRBV7-6 and TRBJ2-7; 7 positions agree with TRBD2. Germline V CDR1 and CDR2: SGHVS, FNYEAQ. Unmatched junction bases numbered 8, after V lost 3 bases and J lost 0 bases. This CDR3 comprises 16 residues. CDR3 amino acids: CASSFSLAASSYEQYF. As DNA, the CDR3 is TGTGCCAGCAGCTTTTCCCTAGCGGCAAGCTCCTACGAGCAGTACTTC. Full variable domain (remainder filled in from reference TRBV7-6 and TRBJ2-7): GAGVSQSPRYKVTKRGQDVALRCDPISGHVSLYWYRQALGQGPEFLTYFNYEAQQDKSGLPNDRFSAERPEGSISTLTIQRTEQRDSAMYRCASSFSLAASSYEQYFGPGTRLTVT.

This chain links TRBV5-1 with TRBJ2-7, with 8 nucleotides matching TRBD2. The V segment lost 8 bases and the J segment 0 bases; nucleotides outside the gene matches: 7. The CDR3 consists of 14 residues. In germline, CDR1 is SGHRS, CDR2 YFSETQ. CDR3 sequence reads: CASGLAGSSYEQYF. Here the CDR3 DNA reads TGCGCCAGTGGGTTAGCGGGATCCTCCTACGAGCAGTACTTC.

Points on this clone: The same CDR3 is also encoded by other DNA sequences in this sample. The genes are TRBV18 and TRBJ1-1; D not resolved. Per germline, CDR1 KGHSH and CDR2 LQKENI. The V gene lost 6 bases and the J gene lost 1 base, with 9 bases spanning the gap. CDR3 length: 13 residues. The CDR3 reads CASSRTQNTEAFF. CDR3 nucleotides: TGTGCCAGCTCGAGGACCCAGAACACTGAAGCTTTCTTT.

This chain links TRBV7-9 with TRBJ1-1; no reliable D call. The V end was cut by 1 base, the J end by 0 bases, with 15 bases between. Germline lookup yields CDR1 SEHNR and CDR2 FQNEAQ (reference sequence). The CDR3 loop spans 17 amino acids. This CDR3 is CASSLVVLLGMNTEAFF. The CDR3, as DNA: TGTGCCAGCAGCTTAGTGGTCCTCCTGGGCATGAACACTGAAGCTTTCTTT.

The genes are TRBV6-1 and TRBJ1-2, with D unresolved. Germline CDR1 reads MNHNS; CDR2 reads SASEGT. This CDR3 has 13 residues. Between the trimmed V and J ends, which lost 0 bases and 8 bases, there was a span of 10 bases. The CDR3: CASSEARGQGYTF. The CDR3 DNA follows: TGTGCCAGCAGTGAAGCGCGAGGGCAAGGCTACACCTTC.

CDR3 in amino acids: CASSPGGRKAYNEQFF. The CDR3 nucleotides read TGTGCCAGTAGTCCTGGGGGGCGGAAGGCTTACAATGAGCAGTTCTTC. V and J are TRBV19 and TRBJ2-1; D is tentatively TRBD1 or TRBD2 (6 bases each). The CDR3 consists of 16 residues. From germline, CDR1 is LNHDA and CDR2 SQIVND (reference sequence). V was clipped by 5 bases and J by 4 bases, with 18 bases between them.

The rearrangement uses TRBV5-6 and TRBJ2-5; perhaps TRBD2 as D (5 bases). Trimming removed 5 bases at V and 4 bases at J, with 12 bases between. CDR3 length equals 13 residues. The germline V gene encodes CDR1 SGHDT and CDR2 YYEEEE. The CDR3 DNA is TGTGCCAGCAGGCGTATGGCGGGAGAGACCCAGTACTTC. Encoded protein: CASRRMAGETQYF.

This clone was detected only a few times. This chain connects TRBV5-6 to TRBJ2-1; D possibly corresponds to TRBD2 (6 bases). The CDR3 consists of 14 residues. Germline loops: CDR1 SGHDT, CDR2 YYEEEE. The V and J ends lost 4 bases and 6 bases respectively, with 14 bases between them. CDR3 protein: CASSPLAPGNEQFF. CDR3 nucleotides: TGTGCCAGCAGCCCCCTAGCGCCGGGCAATGAGCAGTTCTTC.

As to this clone: The identical CDR3 is also encoded by other nucleotide sequences in the sample. The CDR3, as DNA: TGTGCCAGCAGCTTAAAGGGAGATACGCAGTATTTT. Amino acids: CASSLKGDTQYF. V and J are TRBV7-9 and TRBJ2-3, with unresolved D. Per the germline V gene, CDR1 is SEHNR and CDR2 is FQNEAQ (reference sequence). CDR3 length: 12 residues. V was clipped by 2 bases and J by 5 bases, with 5 bases between them.

This clone was detected only a few times. The chain has TRBV10-3 and TRBJ1-1, with D uncertain. Germline V gene lookup returns CDR1 ENHRY and CDR2 SYGVKD. This CDR3 is built from 13 residues. Trimming shortened V by 3 bases and J by 5 bases, and 10 bases separated the two germline ends. CDR3: CAISEQIHTEAFF. The CDR3 nucleotides are TGTGCCATCAGTGAACAGATTCATACTGAAGCTTTCTTT.

This rearrangement joins TRBV25-1 to TRBJ1-6; the match to TRBD1 covers 9 bases. Germline loops: CDR1 MGHDK, CDR2 SYGVNS. There are 14 residues in the CDR3. Unmatched junction bases numbered 9, after V lost 9 bases and J lost 9 bases. CDR3 residues: CASSGTGRLSPLHF. The CDR3 DNA reads TGTGCCAGTTCCGGGACAGGGAGACTTTCACCCCTCCACTTT.

The chain combines TRBV5-1 with TRBJ2-5, with a tentative D call TRBD2 (7 bases). The CDR3 contains 16 residues. Germline V gene sequence: CDR1 SGHRS, CDR2 YFSETQ. V was cut by 0 bases and J by 1 base, with 13 bases left in between. In DNA form, the CDR3 reads TGCGCCAGCAGCTTGGTGGGGGGGGCCGCCCAAGAGACCCAGTACTTC. Protein product: CASSLVGGAAQETQYF.

The chain employs TRBV7-9 and TRBJ1-1; D gene unclear. CDR3 length equals 12 residues. Trimming left V 6 bases short and J 0 bases short, with 5 bases between. Germline assignment: CDR1 SEHNR and CDR2 FQNEAQ (reference sequence). The CDR3 DNA reads as TGTGCCAGCAGACAGCTGAACACTGAAGCTTTCTTT. Its protein product is CASRQLNTEAFF.